This TCR beta chain was documented in a study of PD-1 blockade in classical Hodgkin lymphoma. Germline V CDR1 and CDR2: ENHRY, SYGVKD. The CDR3 is 16 residues long. The V gene lost 3 bases and the J gene lost 4 bases, with 18 bases spanning the gap. Every one of the patients relapsed after autologous stem cell transplantation (brentuximab vedotin exposure was variable). The repertoire was sequenced with immunoSEQ multiplex PCR; TCRdb's copy has only in-frame clones and lacks some. The sample carries 14,000 or so clones, about 80% recorded once. Findings of the study overall: Patients starting nivolumab less than 1 year after ASCT had lower diversity and were excluded from later analyses. It was reported that newly diagnosed patients had less baseline TCR diversity than healthy donors.

Details on this clone: Antigen unknown.

This rearrangement joins TRBV10-3 to TRBJ1-2; D call uncertain. Specimen: peripheral blood mononuclear cells (PBMCs), collected at baseline. This TCR came from a human donor with classical Hodgkin lymphoma. CDR3 protein: CAISDTRGRSFYGYTF. Written as DNA, the CDR3 is TGTGCCATCAGTGACACCCGCGGGAGGTCCTTCTATGGCTACACCTTC.